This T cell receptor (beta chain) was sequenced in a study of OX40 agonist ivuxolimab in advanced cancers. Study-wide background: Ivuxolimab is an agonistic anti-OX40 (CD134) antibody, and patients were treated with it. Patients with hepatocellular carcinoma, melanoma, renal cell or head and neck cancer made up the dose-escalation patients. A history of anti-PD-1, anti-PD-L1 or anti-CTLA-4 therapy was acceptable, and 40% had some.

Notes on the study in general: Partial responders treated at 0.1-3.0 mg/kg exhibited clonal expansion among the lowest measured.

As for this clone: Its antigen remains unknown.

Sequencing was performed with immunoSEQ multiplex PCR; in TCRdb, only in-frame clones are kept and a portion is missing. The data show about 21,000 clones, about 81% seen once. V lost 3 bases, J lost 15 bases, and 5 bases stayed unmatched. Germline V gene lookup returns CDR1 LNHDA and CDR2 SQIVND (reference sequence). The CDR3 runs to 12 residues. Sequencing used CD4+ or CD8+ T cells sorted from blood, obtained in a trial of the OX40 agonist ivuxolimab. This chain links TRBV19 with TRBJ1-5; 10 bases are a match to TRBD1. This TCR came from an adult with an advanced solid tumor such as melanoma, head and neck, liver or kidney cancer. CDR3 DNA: TGTGCCAGTAGTATCCGGGACAGGGGACGGCATTTT. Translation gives CASSIRDRGRHF.